The 30 T cell receptor beta chains below all came from one sample that was sequenced in a study of blood T cell repertoires in COVID-19. Measured with immunoSEQ multiplex PCR; TCRdb has only the in-frame clones, and not every one. Among about 300,000 clones listed, 87% were seen once. Sample: peripheral blood. These receptors all stem from a woman aged 40-49 years who had recovered from COVID-19.

The chain couples TRBV5-6 to TRBJ1-1; the D gene is possibly TRBD1 (6 bases). CDR1 SGHDT and CDR2 YYEEEE come from the germline V gene. The germline V and J ends were trimmed by 0 bases and 3 bases, with 24 bases remaining between them. The CDR3 consists of 19 residues. CDR3 coding DNA: TGTGCCAGCAGCTTGGACCCCCCAAAAGCTACAGGGTGGTACACTGAAGCTTTCTTT. This gives the protein CASSLDPPKATGWYTEAFF.

The chain carries TRBV7-2 and TRBJ2-3; no clear D. The V end was cut by 3 bases, the J end by 3 bases, with 10 bases between. Germline lookup yields CDR1 SGHTA and CDR2 FQGNSA. The CDR3 sequence is 14 residues long. For the CDR3, the DNA is TGTGCCAGCAGCTTGAACTTCGCGACAGATACGCAGTATTTT. This codes for CASSLNFATDTQYF.

The gene calls are TRBV11-1 and TRBJ2-3; a possible D gene is TRBD1 (5 bases). Germline V gives CDR1 SGHAT, CDR2 FQDESV (reference sequence). This CDR3 contains 15 residues. Deletions cut 3 bases from V and 1 base from J, with 11 bases between. Written as DNA, the CDR3 is TGTGCCAGCAGCTTGGGGCAGGTCGGCACAGATACGCAGTATTTT. It translates to CASSLGQVGTDTQYF.

The chain is built from TRBV21-1 and TRBJ1-3. TRBV21-1 is flagged as a pseudogene. The CDR3 contains 16 residues. In DNA form, the CDR3 reads TGTGCCAGCAGCAAAGTGGAGGGGTTAGGTGGAAACACCATATATTTT. Its translation: CASSKVEGLGGNTIYF.

Concerning this clone: Other DNA variants within this sample encode the same CDR3. The CDR3 bases are TGTGCCAGCAGCGTGGAGAAAAACACTGAAGCTTTCTTT. It encodes CASSVEKNTEAFF. The chain links TRBV2 to TRBJ1-1, with no clear D. Trimming took off 6 bases at V and 2 bases at J, with 10 bases between the two ends. Germline V CDR1 and CDR2: SNHLY, FYNNEI. This CDR3 has 13 residues.

The V and J genes are TRBV11-2 and TRBJ2-2; the D is unclear. With 1 base removed from V and 0 bases from J, the gap between germline ends came to 6 bases. The V gene's germline CDR1 is SGHAT and CDR2 FQNNGV. The CDR3 consists of 15 residues. The CDR3 region is CASSLGHANTGELFF. DNA for the CDR3: TGTGCCAGCAGCTTAGGGCACGCGAACACCGGGGAGCTGTTTTTT.

This chain uses TRBV5-1 with TRBJ1-1; tentative D call: TRBD1 (6 bases). The V end was cut by 4 bases, the J end by 1 base, with 14 bases between. CDR1 is SGHRS and CDR2 is YFSETQ in the germline V gene. The CDR3 loop spans 15 amino acids. This chain's CDR3 is CASSPRGGQNTEAFF. As DNA, the CDR3 is TGCGCCAGCAGCCCTAGGGGGGGCCAGAACACTGAAGCTTTCTTT.

The rearrangement joins TRBV12-5 to TRBJ2-2; TRBD1 aligns across 7 bases. Per germline, CDR1 LGHNT and CDR2 FRNRAP. V dropped 2 bases and J dropped 2; count of bases not matched to a gene: 5. The CDR3 runs to 16 residues. The CDR3 loop reads CASGLPGQANTGELFF. The CDR3 nucleotides read TGTGCTAGTGGTTTGCCAGGACAGGCTAACACCGGGGAGCTGTTTTTT.

Points on this clone: Other DNA sequences in the same sample also yield this CDR3. The chain joins TRBV5-1 to TRBJ2-5; 8 nucleotides match TRBD1. CDR1 is SGHRS and CDR2 is YFSETQ in the germline V gene. The CDR3 runs 13 residues. V lost 4 bases to trimming and J lost 5 bases; unmatched junction nucleotides: 4. DNA of the CDR3: TGCGCCAGCAGCGGACAGGGACGGGAGACCCAGTACTTC. It yields the protein CASSGQGRETQYF.

In its sample, this clone was seen a few times. The CDR3 protein is CASSEDRGNSPLHF. CDR3 sequence (DNA): TGTGCCAGCAGTGAGGACAGGGGTAATTCACCCCTCCACTTT. The chain links TRBV25-1 to TRBJ1-6, with 9 bases aligning to TRBD1. Trimming at V came to 3 bases and at J to 6 bases, leaving 0 bases not matched to a gene. This CDR3 spans 14 amino acids. Germline values: CDR1 MGHDK, CDR2 SYGVNS.

The chain uses TRBV29-1 and TRBJ1-2; maybe TRBD1 (5 bases). Germline CDR1 reads SQVTM; CDR2 reads ANQGSEA. Trimming removed 7 bases at V and 2 bases at J, with 11 bases between. The length of the CDR3 is 12 residues. The CDR3 sequence is CSARVRNYGYTF. The CDR3, as DNA: TGCAGCGCCAGGGTCAGAAACTATGGCTACACCTTC.

This chain connects TRBV2 to TRBJ1-3; 10 bases match TRBD1. The V and J ends lost 4 bases and 8 bases, in that order; junction bases with no gene match: 8. Germline V gives CDR1 SNHLY, CDR2 FYNNEI. CDR3 size: 15 residues. This CDR3 reads CASSGYRQGADTIYF. CDR3 DNA sequence: TGTGCCAGCAGTGGGTACCGACAGGGGGCGGACACCATATATTTT. Drawing the rest from reference TRBV2 and TRBJ1-3, the complete variable domain is EPEVTQTPSHQVTQMGQEVILRCVPISNHLYFYWYRQILGQKVEFLVSFYNNEISEKSEIFDDQFSVERPDGSNFTLKIRSTKLEDSAMYFCASSGYRQGADTIYFGEGSWLTVV.

A remark on this clone: The same CDR3 is also encoded by other DNA sequences in this sample. The chain uses TRBV2 and TRBJ2-5, with D maybe TRBD2 (6 bases). V lost 6 bases to trimming and J lost 5 bases, with 10 bases between them. Germline-derived CDR1 and CDR2 are SNHLY and FYNNEI. The CDR3 totals 12 residues. CDR3 protein: CASRGEVETQYF. The CDR3 nucleotides are TGTGCCAGCAGAGGGGAGGTTGAGACCCAGTACTTC.

The rearrangement links TRBV9 to TRBJ2-7, with D perhaps matching TRBD2 (5 bases). The CDR3 is 13 amino acids. In germline, CDR1 is SGDLS, CDR2 YYNGEE. V lost 6 bases and J 0 bases, leaving 10 bases between the germline ends. This CDR3 reads CASNAGPSYEQYF. In DNA form, the CDR3 reads TGTGCCAGCAACGCGGGTCCCTCCTACGAGCAGTACTTC.

V is TRBV6-5 and J is TRBJ2-1; 15 nucleotides match TRBD2. The CDR3 loop spans 16 amino acids. The J segment lost 11 bases and the V segment lost 4 bases, leaving 9 bases of the junction unmatched. From germline, CDR1 is MNHEY and CDR2 SVGAGI. As DNA, the CDR3 is TGTGCCAGCAGTTTCGGGACTAGCGGGGGGTATTTGAAGCAGTTCTTC. This sequence encodes CASSFGTSGGYLKQFF.

This chain joins TRBV7-9 and TRBJ2-7, with 7 bases matching TRBD1. Germline values: CDR1 SEHNR, CDR2 FQNEAQ (reference sequence). After removal of 9 bases from V and 5 bases from J, the junction contained 7 bases not matched to a gene. The CDR3 totals 12 residues. In DNA form, the CDR3 reads TGTGCCAGTGGGGTAGGGGGCCACGAGCAGTACTTC. Amino acids: CASGVGGHEQYF.

The chain combines TRBV5-1 with TRBJ1-1, with 12 bases fitting TRBD1. The CDR3 is made up of 17 amino acids. The V and J ends lost 4 bases and 3 bases, in that order; junction bases with no gene match: 10. Per the germline V gene, CDR1 is SGHRS and CDR2 is YFSETQ. CDR3 bases: TGCGCCAGCAGCCCGGGACAGGGGGCGGGGTACTACACTGAAGCTTTCTTT. Residues: CASSPGQGAGYYTEAFF.

The chain links TRBV10-3 to TRBJ2-3, with D uncertain. Germline CDR1 is ENHRY and CDR2 is SYGVKD. CDR3 length: 15 residues. The V end was cut by 5 bases, the J end by 0 bases, with 12 bases between. This CDR3 is CAISFQQASTDTQYF. In DNA, the CDR3 is TGTGCCATCAGTTTCCAGCAGGCTAGCACAGATACGCAGTATTTT.

The chain recombines TRBV5-4 with TRBJ1-4; weak D call: TRBD1 (5 bases). Germline-derived CDR1 and CDR2 are SGHNT and YYREEE (reference sequence). V dropped 4 bases and J dropped 5 bases, with 15 bases sitting between them. The CDR3 covers 15 residues. The CDR3 loop reads CASSLPGLSNEKLFF. The CDR3 region has the DNA TGTGCCAGCAGCCTACCGGGACTGAGCAATGAAAAACTGTTTTTT. Looking up the rest from reference TRBV5-4 and TRBJ1-4 gives the full variable domain: ETGVTQSPTHLIKTRGQQVTLRCSSQSGHNTVSWYQQALGQGPQFIFQYYREEENGRGNFPPRFSGLQFPNYSSELNVNALELDDSALYLCASSLPGLSNEKLFFGSGTQLSVL.

This clone was seen a single time. This chain uses TRBV27 with TRBJ1-5, with D possibly being TRBD1 (5 bases). Germline-derived CDR1 and CDR2 are MNHEY and SMNVEV (reference sequence). The CDR3 covers 14 residues. Trimming cost V 7 bases and J 0 bases, with 10 bases left between them. The CDR3 reads CASKVTGSNQPQHF. The CDR3, as DNA: TGTGCCAGCAAAGTAACAGGTAGCAATCAGCCCCAGCATTTT.

This clone was seen more than once but under ten times. The gene calls are TRBV15 and TRBJ2-2, with 8 bases that match TRBD1. The junction had 9 bases not matched to a gene; V was cut back by 5 bases and J by 7 bases. The CDR3 has 15 residues. Germline CDR1 and CDR2: LNHNV and YYDKDF (reference sequence). In DNA form, the CDR3 reads TGTGCCACCAGCCAGGACAGGGCGAGGGTCGGGGAGCTGTTTTTT. Its translation: CATSQDRARVGELFF.

V is TRBV18 and J is TRBJ1-1; D is possibly TRBD1 (5 bases). This CDR3 region has 15 residues. In germline, CDR1 is KGHSH, CDR2 LQKENI. Trimming pared 4 bases from V and 0 bases from J, leaving 12 bases between. CDR3 nucleotide sequence: TGTGCCAGCTCACGTATACAGGTCATGAACACTGAAGCTTTCTTT. Amino acid sequence: CASSRIQVMNTEAFF.

The chain employs TRBV19 and TRBJ1-5; D gene unclear. Germline loops: CDR1 LNHDA, CDR2 SQIVND (reference sequence). The V gene lost 1 base and the J gene lost 7 bases, with 11 bases spanning the gap. The length of the CDR3 is 14 residues. The chain's CDR3 is CASSIGGGSQPQHF. The CDR3, as DNA: TGTGCCAGTAGTATAGGGGGAGGGAGCCAGCCCCAGCATTTT.

The genes are TRBV7-3 and TRBJ1-1; D is unresolved. Germline loops: CDR1 SGHTA, CDR2 FQGTGA. The germline V and J ends were trimmed by 0 bases and 4 bases, with 6 bases remaining between them. The CDR3 length is 13 residues. CDR3 DNA sequence: TGTGCCAGCAGCTTAACCAGTTTCACTGAAGCTTTCTTT. This sequence encodes CASSLTSFTEAFF.

The chain joins TRBV14 to TRBJ1-1; 10 bases line up with TRBD1. In germline, CDR1 is SGHDN, CDR2 FVKESK. The CDR3 runs 16 residues. The trim removed 3 bases at V and 3 bases at J, leaving 7 bases unmatched. CDR3 in amino acids: CASSHTLGTGDTEAFF. For the CDR3, the DNA is TGTGCCAGCAGCCATACCCTCGGGACAGGGGACACTGAAGCTTTCTTT.

The chain couples TRBV23-1 to TRBJ2-1, with D possibly TRBD2 on 7 matching bases. TRBV23-1 is known as an ORF, though its function is uncertain. The V end lost 6 bases, the J end lost 8 bases, and 32 bases lay between the germline ends. This CDR3 contains 19 residues. The CDR3 loop is CASSQRGGGAYGGLDEQFF. In nucleotides, the CDR3 is TGCGCCAGCAGCCAAAGGGGCGGGGGAGCATACGGGGGCCTGGATGAGCAGTTCTTC.

This chain connects TRBV11-2 to TRBJ2-7, with a weak D call TRBD1 (5 bases). V was trimmed by 4 bases and J by 5 bases, leaving 15 bases between them. The germline V gene has CDR1 SGHAT and CDR2 FQNNGV. The CDR3 has 14 residues. The CDR3 sequence is CASSYTAGYDEQYF. The CDR3 nucleotides read TGTGCCAGCAGCTACACGGCAGGGTACGACGAGCAGTACTTC.

The chain joins TRBV5-6 to TRBJ1-1; D remains ambiguous. V was trimmed by 0 bases and J by 1 base, leaving 10 bases between them. The length of the CDR3 is 15 residues. Germline CDR1 reads SGHDT; CDR2 reads YYEEEE. CDR3 DNA sequence: TGTGCCAGCAGCTTGGCCGGCGGCGAGAACACTGAAGCTTTCTTT. The encoded protein is CASSLAGGENTEAFF.

Details on this clone: The junction departs from the called germline gene at one end, perhaps through a read error. This CDR3 is CASSQYLAGGPQHF. The CDR3 nucleotides are TGTGCCAGCAGCCAATATCTAGCGGGGGGCCCTCAGCACTTC. The chain couples TRBV3-1 (or the pseudogene TRBV3-2) to TRBJ2-7, with 11 nucleotides matching TRBD2. Per the germline V gene, CDR1 is LGHDT and CDR2 is YNNKEL (reference sequence). The CDR3 extends over 14 amino acids.

The chain links TRBV7-8 to TRBJ2-5; 12 bases map to TRBD2. V shed 5 bases and J 7 bases; nucleotides not matched to a gene: 32. Per the germline V gene, CDR1 is SGHVS and CDR2 is FQNEAQ. This CDR3 spans 23 amino acids. CDR3 amino acids: CASSHRDRPHLAGGTPADVTQYF. The DNA for the CDR3 is TGTGCCAGCAGCCACCGGGACAGGCCCCACCTAGCGGGGGGGACTCCGGCAGATGTGACCCAGTACTTC.